The TCR beta chain under discussion was sequenced for a study of OX40 agonist ivuxolimab in advanced cancers. About the research overall: Males comprised around 80% of the group, whose mean age was about 62 years (range roughly 20 to 90). Partial responses occurred in three patients (one hepatocellular carcinoma, two cutaneous melanoma).

The repertoire was sequenced with immunoSEQ multiplex PCR; TCRdb's copy has only in-frame clones and lacks some. Among about 7,000 clones listed, more than 70% were seen once. Material: CD4+ or CD8+ T cells sorted from blood, obtained in a trial of the OX40 agonist ivuxolimab. This receptor was obtained from an adult with an advanced solid tumor such as melanoma, head and neck, liver or kidney cancer.

The CDR3 is CASTTHRGNTEAFF. The DNA for the CDR3 is TGTGCCAGCACAACCCACCGGGGTAACACTGAAGCTTTCTTT. The V call is TRBV27, the J call TRBJ1-1; no definite D call. Between the trimmed V and J ends, which lost 7 bases and 2 bases, there was a span of 14 bases. The germline V gene has CDR1 MNHEY and CDR2 SMNVEV (reference sequence). This CDR3 spans 14 amino acids.